A single sample gave rise to the 21 T cell receptor beta chains below, sequenced in a study of siplizumab effects on memory and regulatory T cells. Libraries were prepared by immunoSEQ multiplex PCR; TCRdb keeps only in-frame clonotypes and omits some of them. The sample contains 70,000 to 90,000 clones, about 92% of which appear only once. The specimen sequenced was CD8+ T cells sorted from blood. Receptor source: a human donor in good health.

The chain combines TRBV27 with TRBJ2-7; D perhaps matches TRBD2 (5 bases). The CDR3 covers 14 residues. The V and J ends lost 5 bases and 2 bases respectively, with 13 bases between them. Per germline, CDR1 MNHEY and CDR2 SMNVEV (reference sequence). The CDR3 DNA reads TGTGCCAGCAGTCCAACTCTAGCCGCCTACGAGCAGTACTTC. This gives the protein CASSPTLAAYEQYF.

The chain combines TRBV4-1 with TRBJ2-7; D is possibly TRBD1 (6 bases). The V gene's germline CDR1 is MGHRA and CDR2 YSYEKL. The V end was cut by 1 base, the J end by 3 bases, with 13 bases between. This CDR3 is built from 15 residues. This CDR3 is CASSQVPGARYEQYF. The DNA for the CDR3 is TGCGCCAGCAGCCAAGTGCCAGGGGCGCGCTACGAGCAGTACTTC.

The CDR3 DNA reads as TGCAGCGTTGCCGGGACGGAAGACGCAGATACGCAGTATTTT. Translated, it gives CSVAGTEDADTQYF. This chain joins TRBV29-1 and TRBJ2-3; perhaps D is TRBD1 or TRBD2 (5 bases each). CDR1 SQVTM and CDR2 ANQGSEA come from the germline V gene. This CDR3 has 14 amino acids. Trimming took off 4 bases at V and 4 bases at J, with 15 bases between the two ends.

This clone occurred once. This chain joins TRBV29-1 and TRBJ1-2, with D perhaps matching TRBD1 (6 bases). Germline V gene data show CDR1 as SQVTM and CDR2 as ANQGSEA. This CDR3 comprises 15 residues. V was pared by 5 bases and J by 4 bases, with 20 bases between. The CDR3 bases are TGCAGCGTTTATGTTTCAGGGGCCCTAGGCTATGGCTACACCTTC. Encoded protein: CSVYVSGALGYGYTF.

The chain recombines TRBV9 with TRBJ2-7; D unclear. Germline lookup yields CDR1 SGDLS and CDR2 YYNGEE. This CDR3 is 17 amino acids long. V shed 4 bases and J shed 2 bases, with 22 bases lying between them. Written as DNA, the CDR3 is TGTGCCAGCAGCCCAGCTGAGAGCCCAGTATCAACCTACGAGCAGTACTTC. Its translation: CASSPAESPVSTYEQYF.

The chain employs TRBV6-4 and TRBJ2-4; TRBD1 is a possible D gene (5 bases). V lost 2 bases and J lost 6, with 11 bases in between. The length of the CDR3 is 14 residues. Germline CDR1 is MRHNA and CDR2 is SNTAGT. The CDR3 nucleotides are TGTGCCAGCAGTGACAATCAGGGTGGAAACATTCAGTACTTC. Encoded protein: CASSDNQGGNIQYF.

This clone appeared once. This chain links TRBV5-1 with TRBJ2-4; a weak D match, TRBD1 (5 bases). V lost 4 bases and J 9 bases, leaving 23 bases between the germline ends. The germline V gene has CDR1 SGHRS and CDR2 YFSETQ. The CDR3 loop spans 16 amino acids. CDR3 DNA sequence: TGCGCCAGCAGCGGAAGCGCAGGGCAGGAAGGGTTCATTCAGTACTTC. As protein: CASSGSAGQEGFIQYF.

This rearrangement joins TRBV9 to TRBJ2-1, with unresolved D. Germline assignment: CDR1 SGDLS and CDR2 YYNGEE. This CDR3 is 12 amino acids long. Trimming removed 4 bases from V and 2 bases from J, with 4 bases in between. The CDR3 spells CASSPTYNEQFF. In DNA, the CDR3 is TGTGCCAGCAGCCCAACCTACAATGAGCAGTTCTTC. Supplemented by reference TRBV9 and TRBJ2-1, the full variable domain reads DSGVTQTPKHLITATGQRVTLRCSPRSGDLSVYWYQQSLDQGLQFLIQYYNGEERAKGNILERFSAQQFPDLHSELNLSSLELGDSALYFCASSPTYNEQFFGPGTRLTVL.

The genes are TRBV4-1 and TRBJ2-1; D not certain. The germline gives CDR1 MGHRA, CDR2 YSYEKL. The CDR3 consists of 16 residues. Trimming took 4 bases from V and 0 from J, leaving 13 bases between them. CDR3 bases: TGCGCCAGCAGCCTAGGCCTACAGAGCTCCTACAATGAGCAGTTCTTC. It specifies CASSLGLQSSYNEQFF.

The V gene is TRBV28, the J gene TRBJ1-3; 7 bases are shared with TRBD1. The germline gives CDR1 MDHEN, CDR2 SYDVKM. The CDR3 is 18 residues long. V trimming: 7 bases; J trimming: 0 bases; junction bases outside the gene matches: 15. The CDR3 protein is CASTFLVGDSYSGNTIYF. The CDR3 region has the DNA TGTGCCAGCACTTTTTTAGTCGGGGACAGCTACTCTGGAAACACCATATATTTT.

V and J are TRBV28 and TRBJ1-1; D gene uncertain. The CDR3 is made up of 11 amino acids. The ends were cut back, 4 bases at V and 3 bases at J, with 3 bases in the middle. Germline V lookup: CDR1 MDHEN, CDR2 SYDVKM. The CDR3 here is CASSSDTEAFF. The DNA for the CDR3 is TGTGCCAGCAGTTCAGACACTGAAGCTTTCTTT.

The CDR3 here is CASSYDLGETDTQYF. The CDR3, as DNA: TGTGCCAGCAGTTACGATTTGGGGGAAACAGATACGCAGTATTTT. The chain is built from TRBV6-6 and TRBJ2-3; D might be TRBD1 or TRBD2, each matching 5 bases. Germline CDR1 is MNHNY and CDR2 is SVGAGI (reference sequence). V was shortened by 2 bases and J by 3 bases, with 12 bases between the two germline ends. The CDR3 spans 15 residues.

The CDR3 DNA sequence: TGTGCCAGCAGTTTCCCCGAAGATACGCAGTATTTT. This encodes CASSFPEDTQYF. The rearrangement uses TRBV27 and TRBJ2-3; no clear D. The V and J ends lost 3 bases and 5 bases respectively, with 6 bases between them. CDR1 and CDR2 (germline): MNHEY, SMNVEV (reference sequence). The CDR3 covers 12 residues.

This chain links TRBV27 with TRBJ2-5, with 9 nucleotides matching TRBD1. Germline V gene lookup returns CDR1 MNHEY and CDR2 SMNVEV (reference sequence). Unmatched junction bases numbered 11, after V lost 5 bases and J lost 7 bases. This CDR3 contains 15 residues. The CDR3 loop is CASSHRTGADVTQYF. CDR3 coding DNA: TGTGCCAGCAGTCATCGGACAGGGGCCGACGTGACCCAGTACTTC.

V and J are TRBV9 and TRBJ2-2; D not resolved. Germline V gene data show CDR1 as SGDLS and CDR2 as YYNGEE. The CDR3 consists of 13 residues. Trimming removed 0 bases from V and 4 bases from J, with 4 bases in between. CDR3: CASSVVSTGELFF. The DNA of the CDR3 is TGTGCCAGCAGCGTAGTGAGCACCGGGGAGCTGTTTTTT.

V gene TRBV7-2 combines with J gene TRBJ2-7; D ambiguous. Trimming cost V 6 bases and J 5 bases, with 8 bases left between them. The CDR3 consists of 11 residues. CDR1 is SGHTA, CDR2 FQGNSA, per germline. For the CDR3, the DNA is TGTGCCAGCAGTTCCTTCCACGAGCAGTACTTC. Protein product: CASSSFHEQYF.

The rearrangement uses TRBV5-1 and TRBJ2-5, with a possible D match to TRBD2 (6 bases). V gave up 1 base and J gave up 1 base, with 11 bases separating them. Germline assignment: CDR1 SGHRS and CDR2 YFSETQ. The CDR3 has 15 residues. CDR3 bases: TGCGCCAGCAGCTTGTTTAGTAGCGGCCAAGAGACCCAGTACTTC. Its protein is CASSLFSSGQETQYF. The full variable domain, with the rest looked up from reference TRBV5-1 and TRBJ2-5, is KAGVTQTPRYLIKTRGQQVTLSCSPISGHRSVSWYQQTPGQGLQFLFEYFSETQRNKGNFPGRFSGRQFSNSRSEMNVSTLELGDSALYLCASSLFSSGQETQYFGPGTRLLVL.

The chain links TRBV28 to TRBJ1-3, with D possibly being TRBD1 (5 bases). Trimming removed 6 bases from V and 3 bases from J, with 9 bases in between. The germline V gene has CDR1 MDHEN and CDR2 SYDVKM. This CDR3 region has 13 residues. The CDR3 DNA follows: TGTGCCAGCAGCAGGGACTTTGGAAACACCATATATTTT. This gives the protein CASSRDFGNTIYF.

V usage is TRBV27 and J usage is TRBJ2-7; 8 positions agree with TRBD1. This CDR3 is built from 13 residues. CDR1 MNHEY and CDR2 SMNVEV come from the germline V gene (reference sequence). V shed 5 bases and J 3 bases; nucleotides not matched to a gene: 3. The DNA of the CDR3 is TGTGCCAGCAGTCCGGGACAGGTCTACGAGCAGTACTTC. Its translation: CASSPGQVYEQYF.

The chain carries TRBV2 and TRBJ2-2, with D possibly TRBD2 on 5 matching bases. V lost 6 bases and J lost 2, with 16 bases in between. Germline values: CDR1 SNHLY, CDR2 FYNNEI. The CDR3 loop spans 16 amino acids. CDR3 sequence: CASSGESDINTGELFF. The CDR3 DNA is TGTGCCAGCAGCGGGGAGTCCGACATAAACACCGGGGAGCTGTTTTTT.

The genes are TRBV7-2 and TRBJ2-1, with D possibly being TRBD2 (6 bases). In germline, CDR1 is SGHTA, CDR2 FQGNSA. The length of the CDR3 is 15 residues. The germline V and J ends were trimmed by 10 bases and 0 bases, with 16 bases remaining between them. The CDR3 sequence is CATSAGPYSYNEQFF. DNA for the CDR3: TGTGCCACGTCGGCGGGGCCTTACTCCTACAATGAGCAGTTCTTC.